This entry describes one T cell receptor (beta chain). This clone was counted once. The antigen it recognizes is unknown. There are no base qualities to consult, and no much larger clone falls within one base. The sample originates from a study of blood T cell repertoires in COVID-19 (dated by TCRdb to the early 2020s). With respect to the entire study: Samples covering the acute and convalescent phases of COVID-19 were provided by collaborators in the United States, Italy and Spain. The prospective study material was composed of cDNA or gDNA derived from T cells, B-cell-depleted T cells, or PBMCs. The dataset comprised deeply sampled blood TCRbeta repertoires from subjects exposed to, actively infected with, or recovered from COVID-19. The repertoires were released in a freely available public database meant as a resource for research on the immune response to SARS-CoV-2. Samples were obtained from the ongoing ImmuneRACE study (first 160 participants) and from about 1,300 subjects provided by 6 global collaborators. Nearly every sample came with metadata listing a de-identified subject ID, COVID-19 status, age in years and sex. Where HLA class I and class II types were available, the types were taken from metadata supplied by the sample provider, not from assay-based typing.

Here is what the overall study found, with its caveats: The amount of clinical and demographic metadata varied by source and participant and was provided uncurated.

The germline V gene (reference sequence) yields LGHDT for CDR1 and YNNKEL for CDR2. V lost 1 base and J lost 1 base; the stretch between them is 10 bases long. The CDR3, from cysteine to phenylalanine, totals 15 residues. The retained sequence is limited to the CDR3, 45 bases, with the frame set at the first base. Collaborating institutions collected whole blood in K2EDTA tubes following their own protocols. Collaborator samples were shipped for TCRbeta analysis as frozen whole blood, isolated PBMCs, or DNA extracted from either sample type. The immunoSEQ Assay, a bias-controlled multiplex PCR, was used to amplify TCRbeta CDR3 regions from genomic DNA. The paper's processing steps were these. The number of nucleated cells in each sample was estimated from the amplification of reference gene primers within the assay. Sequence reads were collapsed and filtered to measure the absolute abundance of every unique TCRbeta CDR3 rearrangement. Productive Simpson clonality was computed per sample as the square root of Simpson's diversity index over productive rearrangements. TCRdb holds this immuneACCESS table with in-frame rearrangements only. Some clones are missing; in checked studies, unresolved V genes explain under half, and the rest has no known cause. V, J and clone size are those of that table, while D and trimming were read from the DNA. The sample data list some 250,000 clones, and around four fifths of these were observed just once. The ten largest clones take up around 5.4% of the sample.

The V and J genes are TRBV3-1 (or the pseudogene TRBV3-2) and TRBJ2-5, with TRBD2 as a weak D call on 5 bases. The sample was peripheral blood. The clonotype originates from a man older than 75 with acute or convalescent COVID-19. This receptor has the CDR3 CASSQVLGGQETQYF. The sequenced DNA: TGTGCCAGCAGCCAAGTACTAGGCGGCCAAGAGACCCAGTACTTC.